The T cell receptor beta chain under discussion was sequenced for a study of Graves' ophthalmopathy and Graves' hyperthyroidism. This clonotype was seen a few times. Trimming removed 6 bases at V and 3 bases at J, with 9 bases between. Germline CDR1 SGHRS, CDR2 YFSETQ. The length of the CDR3 is 13 residues. Researchers took RNA transcripts and amplified TCR beta CDR3 regions from them. A first-round RT-PCR used HTBI primers, followed by a second-round multiplex PCR. TCRdb recomputed calls from the multiplex PCR reads with MiXCR, one row per CDR3 protein. The sample lists around 1,000,000 distinct CDR3 sequences, about 40% seen once, with more than 9.5% in the top ten.

The chain uses TRBV5-1 and TRBJ2-2; the D gene is possibly TRBD1 (6 bases). The sample comprised peripheral blood or thyroid tissue (not recorded which). This receptor was obtained from an adult man with Graves' hyperthyroidism. The CDR3 DNA reads TGCGCCAGCATCCACAGGGACACCGGGGAGCTGTTTTTT. Encoded protein: CASIHRDTGELFF.